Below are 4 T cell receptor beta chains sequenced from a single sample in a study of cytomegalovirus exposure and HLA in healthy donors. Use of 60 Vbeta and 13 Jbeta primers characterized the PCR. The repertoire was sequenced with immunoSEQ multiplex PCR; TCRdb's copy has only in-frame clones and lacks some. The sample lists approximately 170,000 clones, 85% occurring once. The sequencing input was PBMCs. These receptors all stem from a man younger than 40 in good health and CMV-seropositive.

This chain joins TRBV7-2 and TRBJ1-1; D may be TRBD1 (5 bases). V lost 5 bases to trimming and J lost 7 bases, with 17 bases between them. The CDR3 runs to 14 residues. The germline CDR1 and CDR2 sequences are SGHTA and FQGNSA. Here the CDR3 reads CASSPGGWENEAFF. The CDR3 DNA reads TGTGCCAGCAGCCCCGGGGGTTGGGAGAATGAAGCTTTCTTT.

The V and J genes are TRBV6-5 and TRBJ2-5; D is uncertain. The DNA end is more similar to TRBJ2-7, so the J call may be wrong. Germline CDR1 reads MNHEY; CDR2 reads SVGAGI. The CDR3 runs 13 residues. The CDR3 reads CASRQLSVYEQYF. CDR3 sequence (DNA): TGTGCCAGCAGACAGTTATCAGTCTACGAGCAGTACTTC.

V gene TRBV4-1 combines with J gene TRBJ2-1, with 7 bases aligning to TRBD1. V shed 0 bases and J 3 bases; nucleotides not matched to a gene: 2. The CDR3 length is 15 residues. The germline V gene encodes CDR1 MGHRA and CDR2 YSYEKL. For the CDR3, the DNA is TGCGCCAGCAGCCAAGAGGGACAGAACTACAATGAGCAGTTCTTC. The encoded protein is CASSQEGQNYNEQFF.

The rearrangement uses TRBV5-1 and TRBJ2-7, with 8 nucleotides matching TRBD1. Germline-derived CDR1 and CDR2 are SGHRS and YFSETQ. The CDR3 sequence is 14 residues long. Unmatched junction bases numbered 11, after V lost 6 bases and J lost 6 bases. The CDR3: CASKRQGAGSEQYF. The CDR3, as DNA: TGCGCCAGCAAGAGGCAGGGGGCGGGATCCGAGCAGTACTTC.